These 23 T cell receptor beta chains came from one sample sequenced in a study of T cell repertoires in cytomegalovirus infection. One entry per CDR3 protein results from TCRdb running MiXCR on the reads. Among 200,000 to 300,000 distinct CDR3 sequences, over 8% were seen once, and the ten largest hold around 15%. Sequences were obtained from PBMCs. The receptors stem from a human donor in good health (CMV status not recorded). Some clones in this sample may be carry-over from other donors' samples.

V gene TRBV28 combines with J gene TRBJ1-5; D call uncertain. Trimming stripped 7 bases from V and 0 bases from J, with 19 bases between. The germline V gene has CDR1 MDHEN and CDR2 SYDVKM. This CDR3 spans 17 amino acids. CDR3 DNA: TGTGCCAGCACTCTAGAACAAGGCGGATATAGCAATCAGCCCCAGCATTTT. Protein product: CASTLEQGGYSNQPQHF.

This clonotype has more than one count but fewer than ten. V and J are TRBV18 and TRBJ2-3, with D possibly TRBD2 on 5 matching bases. The germline V gene encodes CDR1 KGHSH and CDR2 LQKENI. The CDR3 covers 17 residues. Deletions cut 1 base from V and 0 bases from J, with 14 bases between. CDR3 protein: CASSPRGSAGSTDTQYF. The CDR3 DNA reads as TGTGCCAGCTCACCACGGGGTTCGGCGGGTAGCACAGATACGCAGTATTTT.

The chain couples TRBV2 to TRBJ2-4; D gene ambiguous. Between the trimmed V and J ends, which lost 1 base and 4 bases, there was a span of 5 bases. The CDR3 runs 13 residues. CDR1 is SNHLY, CDR2 FYNNEI, per germline. DNA for the CDR3: TGTGCCAGCAGTGAAGGACCTAAAAACATTCAGTACTTC. This translates into CASSEGPKNIQYF.

This clonotype was observed at least ten times. The chain carries TRBV4-3 and TRBJ2-2; TRBD1 might be the D (5 bases). Per germline, CDR1 LGHNA and CDR2 YSLEER. CDR3 length: 15 amino acids. The germline V and J ends were trimmed by 0 bases and 6 bases, with 11 bases remaining between them. The DNA of the CDR3 is TGCGCCAGCAGCCAAGACGTCAGGGTTGCCGGGGAGCTGTTTTTT. Protein: CASSQDVRVAGELFF.

The V gene is TRBV11-2, the J gene TRBJ1-3; no clear D. Trimming stripped 5 bases from V and 0 bases from J, with 14 bases between. The CDR3 has 16 amino acids. The germline gives CDR1 SGHAT, CDR2 FQNNGV. For the CDR3, the DNA is TGTGCCAGCAGCCCCCGGGGTCAGTTCTCTGGAAACACCATATATTTT. It translates to CASSPRGQFSGNTIYF. Filled out from reference TRBV11-2 and TRBJ1-3, the complete variable domain reads EAGVAQSPRYKIIEKRQSVAFWCNPISGHATLYWYQQILGQGPKLLIQFQNNGVVDDSQLPKDRFSAERLKGVDSTLKIQPAKLEDSAVYLCASSPRGQFSGNTIYFGEGSWLTVV.

The V gene is TRBV20-1, the J gene TRBJ1-5, with D perhaps TRBD1 (6 bases). V shed 0 bases and J shed 0 bases, with 9 bases lying between them. The CDR3 runs to 15 residues. Per germline, CDR1 DFQATT and CDR2 SNEGSKA (reference sequence). The CDR3 loop reads CSARDRTDSNQPQHF. CDR3 DNA sequence: TGCAGTGCTAGAGATAGGACAGATAGCAATCAGCCCCAGCATTTT.

The rearrangement uses TRBV7-9 and TRBJ2-1, with D hard to call. V was clipped by 7 bases and J by 10 bases, with 20 bases between them. Germline V gene sequence: CDR1 SEHNR, CDR2 FQNEAQ (reference sequence). The CDR3 spans 14 residues. DNA of the CDR3: TGTGCCAGCAACTGGGAACCCCCCTATTCGGAGCAGTTCTTC. Protein: CASNWEPPYSEQFF.

This clonotype has just a few counts. The chain is built from TRBV7-2 and TRBJ1-2; 7 bases fit TRBD1. The CDR3 totals 14 residues. V was pared by 4 bases and J by 7 bases, with 9 bases of the junction left unmatched. From germline, CDR1 is SGHTA and CDR2 FQGNSA. CDR3 DNA: TGTGCCAGCAGCTCCCATACAGGGGTTGGTGGCTACACCTTC. Its protein is CASSSHTGVGGYTF.

This clonotype was counted only a few times. J is TRBJ2-2 and V is TRBV18; a weak D match, TRBD1 (6 bases). Germline assignment: CDR1 KGHSH and CDR2 LQKENI. The CDR3 runs to 14 residues. Trimming removed 5 bases from V and 4 bases from J, with 11 bases in between. The chain's CDR3 is CASSKDSFTGELFF. DNA of the CDR3: TGTGCCAGCTCAAAGGACAGCTTCACCGGGGAGCTGTTTTTT.

This clonotype showed up many times. This chain joins TRBV7-8 and TRBJ1-5; D is ambiguous. Per the germline V gene, CDR1 is SGHVS and CDR2 is FQNEAQ. Deletions cut 5 bases from V and 3 bases from J, with 14 bases between. The CDR3 runs to 15 residues. The CDR3 spells CASSARTGNNQPQHF. The CDR3 DNA follows: TGTGCCAGCAGCGCCCGAACGGGGAACAATCAGCCCCAGCATTTT.

This clonotype occurred many times. The chain joins TRBV12-3 or TRBV12-4 to TRBJ2-7, with a tentative D call TRBD2 (6 bases). The CDR3 loop spans 12 amino acids. V dropped 3 bases and J dropped 6 bases, with 9 bases sitting between them. The CDR3 sequence is CASSLRGSEQYF. As DNA, the CDR3 is TGTGCCAGCAGTTTGCGGGGTAGCGAGCAGTACTTC.

This clonotype was picked up a small number of times. The CDR3 bases are TGTGCCAGCAGCTTAGCGCTGGTAGCGGGAGCTCCTAGCACAGATACGCAGTATTTT. Residues: CASSLALVAGAPSTDTQYF. The V and J genes are TRBV7-2 and TRBJ2-3; TRBD2 matches at 9 bases. Germline loops: CDR1 SGHTA, CDR2 FQGNSA. J was trimmed by 0 bases and V by 0 bases; bases with no gene match: 10. This CDR3 is 19 amino acids long.

This clonotype appeared many times. This chain links TRBV7-2 with TRBJ1-1; possibly TRBD1 for D (6 bases). CDR3 length: 16 amino acids. V was shortened by 5 bases and J by 3 bases, with 19 bases between the two germline ends. The germline CDR1 and CDR2 sequences are SGHTA and FQGNSA. CDR3 residues: CASSLDGGLPYTEAFF. The DNA of the CDR3 is TGTGCCAGCAGCCTAGACGGGGGGCTACCCTACACTGAAGCTTTCTTT.

At least ten counts were recorded for this clonotype. The chain has TRBV7-9 and TRBJ2-3; D call uncertain. The ends were cut back, 2 bases at V and 4 bases at J, with 7 bases in the middle. Looked up from germline, CDR1 is SEHNR and CDR2 is FQNEAQ (reference sequence). The CDR3 runs 13 residues. The CDR3 loop reads CASSLNTADTQYF. CDR3 in DNA: TGTGCCAGCAGCTTAAACACGGCAGATACGCAGTATTTT.

There are a few counts of this clonotype. The rearrangement uses TRBV6-2 or TRBV6-3 and TRBJ2-7; D gene ambiguous. This CDR3 has 14 amino acids. V lost 5 bases to trimming and J lost 0 bases, with 11 bases between them. Looked up from germline, CDR1 is MNHEY and CDR2 is SVGEGT. In DNA form, the CDR3 reads TGTGCCAGCAGTAGGACGGGCCTCTCCTACGAGCAGTACTTC. It encodes CASSRTGLSYEQYF.

The chain has TRBV5-6 and TRBJ1-6; no firm D call. CDR1 and CDR2 from the germline V gene are SGHDT and YYEEEE. The V end was cut by 2 bases, the J end by 0 bases, with 9 bases between. This CDR3 contains 16 residues. DNA of the CDR3: TGTGCCAGCAGCTTTCGGAGGAGCTCCTATAATTCACCCCTCCACTTT. Amino acids: CASSFRRSSYNSPLHF.

This clonotype came up many times. This sequence joins TRBV4-3 and TRBJ1-5, with D possibly TRBD1 on 5 matching bases. Germline assignment: CDR1 LGHNA and CDR2 YSLEER. The length of the CDR3 is 13 residues. V lost 4 bases to trimming and J lost 4 bases, with 8 bases between them. The CDR3 is CASSLDMNQPQHF. The CDR3 bases are TGCGCCAGCAGCCTGGACATGAATCAGCCCCAGCATTTT.

The chain joins TRBV28 to TRBJ2-4; D is uncertain. Trimming removed 6 bases at V and 4 bases at J, with 7 bases between. Germline lookup yields CDR1 MDHEN and CDR2 SYDVKM. CDR3 size: 12 residues. CDR3 protein: CASSLPKNIQYF. The CDR3 nucleotides are TGTGCCAGCAGCCTACCGAAAAACATTCAGTACTTC.

This clonotype was counted a few times. CDR3 in amino acids: CASSQPPGGNLYNEQFF. The CDR3 region has the DNA TGTGCCAGCAGCCAGCCACCCGGGGGAAATTTATACAATGAGCAGTTCTTC. The V call is TRBV11-2, the J call TRBJ2-1; possible D gene TRBD2, 6 bases. The V and J ends lost 5 bases and 4 bases respectively, with 21 bases between them. The CDR3 loop spans 17 amino acids. Looked up from germline, CDR1 is SGHAT and CDR2 is FQNNGV.

This clonotype was seen ten or more times. The V and J genes are TRBV7-2 and TRBJ2-5; 12 bases agree with TRBD2. J gave up 4 bases and V 6 bases, and 6 bases lay outside the gene matches. Per germline, CDR1 SGHTA and CDR2 FQGNSA. CDR3 length equals 15 residues. The CDR3 loop reads CASRPLAGGLETQYF. In DNA, the CDR3 is TGTGCCAGCAGGCCCCTAGCGGGGGGGTTAGAGACCCAGTACTTC.

The sample holds many counts of this clonotype. The genes are TRBV7-9 and TRBJ2-7, with D perhaps matching TRBD2 (6 bases). V lost 6 bases and J lost 7, with 19 bases in between. Germline CDR1 SEHNR, CDR2 FQNEAQ (reference sequence). This CDR3 comprises 14 residues. Here the CDR3 DNA reads TGTGCCAGCAGTGAGACCCTCCAACGGGGGGAGCAGTACTTC. It specifies CASSETLQRGEQYF.

In its sample, this clonotype was seen a few times. This chain connects TRBV5-5 to TRBJ1-5; weak D call: TRBD1 (5 bases). V lost 0 bases to trimming and J lost 6 bases, with 16 bases between them. CDR1 is SGHKS and CDR2 is YYEKEE in the germline V gene (reference sequence). This CDR3 comprises 16 residues. The CDR3 DNA reads as TGTGCCAGCAGCTTGGTCTCAGGGAGGGGAGGTCAGCCCCAGCATTTT. Encoded protein: CASSLVSGRGGQPQHF.

This clonotype was observed at least ten times. J is TRBJ2-2 and V is TRBV25-1, with TRBD2 matching over 7 bases. The CDR3 length is 15 residues. Trimming at V came to 3 bases and at J to 3 bases, leaving 4 bases not matched to a gene. Germline loops: CDR1 MGHDK, CDR2 SYGVNS. The CDR3 coding sequence is TGTGCCAGCAGTGATCCGACTAGCCACACCGGGGAGCTGTTTTTT. Protein sequence: CASSDPTSHTGELFF. Full variable domain (remainder filled in from reference TRBV25-1 and TRBJ2-2): EADIYQTPRYLVIGTGKKITLECSQTMGHDKMYWYQQDPGMELHLIHYSYGVNSTEKGDLSSESTVSRIRTEHFPLTLESARPSHTSQYLCASSDPTSHTGELFFGEGSRLTVL.